The 25 T cell receptor beta chains presented below share a single source sample, sequenced in a study of preoperative IRX-2 immunotherapy in early breast cancer. Treatment indicated: preoperative locoregional IRX-2 cytokine immunotherapy. Sequenced by immunoSEQ multiplex PCR; TCRdb stores in-frame clones only, minus some. Among some 99,000 clones listed, about nine tenths were seen once. The sample here was tumor tissue, taken after IRX-2 immunotherapy. All receptors come from a human donor with breast cancer.

This clone appeared a few times. This chain joins TRBV30 and TRBJ2-7, with D perhaps TRBD2 (6 bases). The CDR3 extends over 12 amino acids. The germline V gene encodes CDR1 GTSNPN and CDR2 SVGIG (reference sequence). V lost 7 bases to trimming and J lost 3 bases, with 13 bases between them. The CDR3 DNA sequence: TGTGCCTTCCGGGACTCATTCTACGAGCAGTACTTC. It yields the protein CAFRDSFYEQYF.

The chain carries TRBV6-8 and TRBJ2-2; TRBD1 aligns across 7 bases. This CDR3 is built from 15 residues. Germline-derived CDR1 and CDR2 are MNHGY and SAAAGT. With 5 bases clipped from V and 4 bases from J, the junction kept 7 bases outside the gene matches. The CDR3 DNA sequence: TGTGCCAGCAGTGCTCGGGGACAGACCACCGGGGAGCTGTTTTTT. This encodes CASSARGQTTGELFF.

The genes are TRBV12-1 and TRBJ2-2; TRBD2, the table's D call, was not compared with the DNA. TRBV12-1 represents a pseudogene. This CDR3 has 16 residues. The CDR3 bases are TGTGCCAGCAGGGCCCTAGCGGGAGGAGTTCCCGGGGAGCTGTTTTTT. Its translation is CASRALAGGVPGELFF.

The chain combines TRBV11-3 with TRBJ2-5; TRBD1 aligns across 8 bases. CDR1 SGHNT and CDR2 YENEEA come from the germline V gene. V shed 4 bases and J 1 base; nucleotides not matched to a gene: 8. The CDR3 spans 16 residues. The DNA of the CDR3 is TGTGCCAGCAGCTCCTTCCGGGGACAGGTCCAAGAGACCCAGTACTTC. It specifies CASSSFRGQVQETQYF.

V is TRBV6-8 and J is TRBJ2-7; TRBD2 aligns across 8 bases. Germline V lookup: CDR1 MNHGY, CDR2 SAAAGT. The CDR3 runs 12 residues. J was trimmed by 3 bases and V by 6 bases; bases with no gene match: 1. The chain's CDR3 is CASRGTSYEQYF. CDR3 DNA sequence: TGTGCCAGCAGAGGGACTAGCTACGAGCAGTACTTC.

The chain is built from TRBV28 and TRBJ1-3; maybe TRBD1 (6 bases). Trimming took 6 bases from V and 6 from J, leaving 12 bases between them. Germline lookup yields CDR1 MDHEN and CDR2 SYDVKM. CDR3 length equals 13 residues. CDR3 sequence: CASSPGAENTIYF. For the CDR3, the DNA is TGTGCCAGCAGCCCAGGGGCGGAAAACACCATATATTTT.

The chain is built from TRBV10-2 and TRBJ2-2, with unresolved D. This CDR3 has 14 amino acids. Germline CDR1 WSHSY, CDR2 SAAADI. The V and J ends lost 0 bases and 5 bases respectively, with 7 bases between them. CDR3 region: CASSESYVTGELFF. The CDR3 nucleotides read TGCGCCAGCAGTGAGTCTTACGTAACCGGGGAGCTGTTTTTT.

This chain joins TRBV28 and TRBJ1-2; no reliable D call. Germline CDR1 and CDR2: MDHEN and SYDVKM. With 5 bases removed from V and 0 bases from J, the gap between germline ends came to 13 bases. This CDR3 contains 15 residues. The CDR3, as DNA: TGTGCCAGCAGTCCCCCCGGCCGAGCTAACTATGGCTACACCTTC. Its protein product is CASSPPGRANYGYTF.

The chain employs TRBV7-2 and TRBJ2-3; 9 bases are a match to TRBD2. V was pared by 5 bases and J by 15 bases, with 12 bases of the junction left unmatched. Per germline, CDR1 SGHTA and CDR2 FQGNSA. CDR3 length: 13 amino acids. The DNA for the CDR3 is TGTGCCAGCAGCCAAGCTCCCGGCGGGGGGGTCTATTTT. Translating it yields CASSQAPGGGVYF.

This clone is termed medium-sized. The CDR3 DNA is TGTGCCAGCACCGAGGGGCTATACTCTGGAAACACCATATATTTT. Residues: CASTEGLYSGNTIYF. The chain carries TRBV6-8 and TRBJ1-3; D may be TRBD1 (5 bases). V dropped 7 bases and J dropped 0 bases, with 13 bases sitting between them. The length of the CDR3 is 15 residues. Germline CDR1 MNHGY, CDR2 SAAAGT.

This clone has only a few counts. The chain couples TRBV5-1 to TRBJ2-1; possibly TRBD1 for D (6 bases). With 5 bases removed from V and 1 base from J, the gap between germline ends came to 13 bases. CDR3 length equals 15 residues. Germline V gene sequence: CDR1 SGHRS, CDR2 YFSETQ. This chain's CDR3 is CASRLTGLSYNEQFF. DNA of the CDR3: TGCGCCAGCAGGCTAACAGGGCTTTCCTACAATGAGCAGTTCTTC. The whole variable domain, filled in from reference TRBV5-1 and TRBJ2-1, reads KAGVTQTPRYLIKTRGQQVTLSCSPISGHRSVSWYQQTPGQGLQFLFEYFSETQRNKGNFPGRFSGRQFSNSRSEMNVSTLELGDSALYLCASRLTGLSYNEQFFGPGTRLTVL.

The V and J genes are TRBV6-8 and TRBJ1-1; TRBD1 is a possible D gene (5 bases). The germline V gene encodes CDR1 MNHGY and CDR2 SAAAGT. The CDR3 runs to 13 residues. The V end was cut by 2 bases, the J end by 4 bases, with 8 bases between. The CDR3 is CASSYGGGTEAFF. CDR3 coding DNA: TGTGCCAGCAGTTACGGGGGGGGCACTGAAGCTTTCTTT.

V and J are TRBV10-2 and TRBJ2-6; 12 bases map to TRBD1. This CDR3 region has 17 residues. Per the germline V gene, CDR1 is WSHSY and CDR2 is SAAADI. The junction had 5 bases not matched to a gene; V was cut back by 6 bases and J by 2 bases. CDR3 sequence: CASSWGQGAPGANVLTF. CDR3 nucleotides: TGCGCCAGCAGCTGGGGACAGGGGGCGCCTGGGGCCAACGTCCTGACTTTC.

The genes are TRBV19 and TRBJ1-1; 8 bases fit TRBD1. V dropped 3 bases and J dropped 5; count of bases not matched to a gene: 11. CDR3 length equals 16 residues. Germline CDR1 LNHDA, CDR2 SQIVND (reference sequence). CDR3 in DNA: TGTGCCAGTAGTATTCAAACAGGGGGGATTGGGACTGAAGCTTTCTTT. This codes for CASSIQTGGIGTEAFF.

The chain combines TRBV28 with TRBJ1-5; no clear D gene. V lost 5 bases and J lost 9, with 11 bases in between. This CDR3 has 12 amino acids. The germline V gene encodes CDR1 MDHEN and CDR2 SYDVKM. The CDR3 sequence is CASSLPGRPQHF. DNA of the CDR3: TGTGCCAGCAGTCTTCCCGGACGGCCCCAGCATTTT.

V is TRBV6-8 and J is TRBJ1-1; possibly TRBD1 for D (6 bases). This CDR3 comprises 14 residues. With 6 bases removed from V and 4 bases from J, the gap between germline ends came to 15 bases. Germline V gives CDR1 MNHGY, CDR2 SAAAGT. The CDR3 sequence: CASREGGGGTEAFF. The DNA of the CDR3 is TGTGCCAGCAGGGAAGGGGGGGGAGGCACTGAAGCTTTCTTT.

The chain links TRBV7-1 to TRBJ2-7; weak D call: TRBD2 (5 bases). TRBV7-1 is labeled an ORF, and its function is uncertain. V was clipped by 6 bases and J by 3 bases, with 15 bases between them. The CDR3 has 14 residues. The CDR3 sequence is CASSPQTGSYEQYF. CDR3 nucleotide sequence: TGTGCCAGCAGTCCCCAGACGGGAAGCTACGAGCAGTACTTC.

The chain carries TRBV7-1 and TRBJ2-2; 9 nucleotides agree with TRBD1. TRBV7-1 is reported as an ORF; its role is uncertain. The CDR3 contains 16 residues. The trim removed 5 bases at V and 4 bases at J, leaving 8 bases unmatched. The CDR3 DNA follows: TGTGCCAGCAGCATCCGGGACAGGGATCGCACCGGGGAGCTGTTTTTT. The encoded protein is CASSIRDRDRTGELFF.

This chain links TRBV29-1 with TRBJ1-1; a weak D match, TRBD1 (5 bases). The CDR3 is 15 residues long. Germline CDR1 SQVTM, CDR2 ANQGSEA. Deletions cut 4 bases from V and 6 bases from J, with 21 bases between. The CDR3 DNA reads as TGCAGCGTTGGGGATCCGACAGCCCCAGGCGCTGAAGCTTTCTTT. Its translation is CSVGDPTAPGAEAFF. Together with reference TRBV29-1 and TRBJ1-1, the CDR3 gives the full variable domain: SAVISQKPSRDICQRGTSLTIQCQVDSQVTMMFWYRQQPGQSLTLIATANQGSEATYESGFVIDKFPISRPNLTFSTLTVSNMSPEDSSIYLCSVGDPTAPGAEAFFGQGTRLTVV.

The gene calls are TRBV11-3 and TRBJ2-1; 9 bases line up with TRBD2. V lost 6 bases and J lost 1; bases outside the gene matches: 4. The germline gives CDR1 SGHNT, CDR2 YENEEA. This CDR3 has 15 amino acids. The CDR3 protein is CASSRLAASYNEQFF. CDR3 nucleotide sequence: TGTGCCAGCAGTCGACTAGCGGCATCCTACAATGAGCAGTTCTTC. Based on the CDR3 plus reference TRBV11-3 and TRBJ2-1, the full variable domain is EAGVVQSPRYKIIEKKQPVAFWCNPISGHNTLYWYLQNLGQGPELLIRYENEEAVDDSQLPKDRFSAERLKGVDSTLKIQPAELGDSAVYLCASSRLAASYNEQFFGPGTRLTVL.

The V and J genes are TRBV23-1 and TRBJ2-7; 7 positions match TRBD1. TRBV23-1 is known as an ORF, though its function is uncertain. CDR3 length: 17 residues. V shed 1 base, J shed 3 bases, and the junction held 12 bases outside the gene matches. The CDR3 DNA follows: TGCGCCAGCAGTCAATACCGACGGGACAGCTACTGCTACGAGCAGTACTTC. It translates to CASSQYRRDSYCYEQYF.

The chain employs TRBV18 and TRBJ2-7; TRBD2 is a possible D gene (6 bases). Germline V gene lookup returns CDR1 KGHSH and CDR2 LQKENI. This CDR3 contains 15 residues. The V end lost 3 bases, the J end lost 3 bases, and 15 bases lay between the germline ends. The chain's CDR3 is CASSPAGRGGYEQYF. In DNA form, the CDR3 reads TGTGCCAGCTCACCGGCCGGGCGGGGAGGCTACGAGCAGTACTTC.

The V gene is TRBV5-4, the J gene TRBJ2-7, with TRBD1 identical over 7 bases. This CDR3 is 15 amino acids long. Unmatched junction bases numbered 13, after V lost 4 bases and J lost 6 bases. Per the germline V gene, CDR1 is SGHNT and CDR2 is YYREEE (reference sequence). The CDR3 region is CASSRTGDLLGEQYF. CDR3 in DNA: TGTGCCAGCAGCCGGACAGGCGACCTTCTGGGCGAGCAGTACTTC.

The J gene is TRBJ2-2, the V gene TRBV7-6; 7 nucleotides align to TRBD1. Germline loops: CDR1 SGHVS, CDR2 FNYEAQ. Germline trimming cut 3 bases from V and 0 bases from J; bases unmatched to any gene: 4. This CDR3 is 16 amino acids long. CDR3 sequence reads: CASSFWTGSNTGELFF. CDR3 coding DNA: TGTGCCAGCAGCTTCTGGACAGGATCGAACACCGGGGAGCTGTTTTTT.

V and J are TRBV6-8 and TRBJ2-2; 7 bases align to TRBD1. This CDR3 spans 13 amino acids. From germline, CDR1 is MNHGY and CDR2 SAAAGT. V was clipped by 10 bases and J by 1 base; unmatched bases: 3. The CDR3 here is CATSGGNTGELFF. CDR3 bases: TGTGCCACYTCAGGGGGGAACACCGGGGAGCTGTTTTTT.